This entry lists 25 T cell receptor beta chains sequenced from one sample in a study of cytotoxic CD8 clonotypes in ibrutinib-treated CLL. Method: immunoSEQ multiplex PCR; TCRdb's copy keeps in-frame clones and lacks some. The table includes approximately 20,000 clones, 81% detected once. The material was PBMCs, obtained before ibrutinib treatment. Receptor source: a human donor with chronic lymphocytic leukemia.

This clone was seen only a few times. V is TRBV27 and J is TRBJ2-7; D is perhaps TRBD2 (7 bases). This CDR3 comprises 13 residues. The germline V gene encodes CDR1 MNHEY and CDR2 SMNVEV (reference sequence). The CDR3 nucleotides read TGTGCGAGCCGACGCGGGGGCGGGTACGAGCAGTACTTC. It translates to CASRRGGGYEQYF.

V is TRBV6-1 and J is TRBJ1-5; D not certain. This CDR3 has 14 amino acids. V gave up 2 bases and J gave up 3 bases, with 8 bases separating them. Germline V CDR1 and CDR2: MNHNS, SASEGT. CDR3 protein: CASSEQVINQPQHF. The CDR3 DNA reads as TGTGCCAGCAGTGAACAGGTCATCAATCAGCCCCAGCATTTT.

This chain uses TRBV27 with TRBJ2-3; TRBD1 agrees at 7 bases. The CDR3 loop spans 15 amino acids. The germline V gene encodes CDR1 MNHEY and CDR2 SMNVEV (reference sequence). V gave up 3 bases and J gave up 4 bases; unmatched junction bases: 7. CDR3 coding DNA: TGTGCCAGCAGTTTGAAAAGGGGGCGCCCAGATACGCAGTATTTT. Protein: CASSLKRGRPDTQYF.

This chain joins TRBV10-2 and TRBJ2-5; 8 bases line up with TRBD1. The CDR3 consists of 17 residues. J gave up 5 bases and V 7 bases, and 18 bases lay outside the gene matches. Germline assignment: CDR1 WSHSY and CDR2 SAAADI. CDR3 DNA: TGCGCCAGCAATCTTATAGGGGACAGGCGGCGCGGGGAGACCCAGTACTTC. It is translated as CASNLIGDRRRGETQYF.

This clone showed up just a few times. The chain combines TRBV6-1 with TRBJ1-1; 8 positions match TRBD1. The CDR3 totals 13 residues. Germline V CDR1 and CDR2: MNHNS, SASEGT. The junction had 6 bases not matched to a gene; V was cut back by 7 bases and J by 5 bases. CDR3 coding DNA: TGTGCCAGCATTTTACAGGGGGGGACTGAAGCTTTCTTT. It is translated as CASILQGGTEAFF.

The chain combines TRBV28 with TRBJ1-2, with 7 bases matching TRBD1. J gave up 4 bases and V 2 bases, and 7 bases lay outside the gene matches. This CDR3 region has 15 residues. From germline, CDR1 is MDHEN and CDR2 SYDVKM. The CDR3: CASSLEGRGTYGYTF. The CDR3 DNA reads as TGTGCCAGCAGTTTAGAGGGCAGGGGGACCTATGGCTACACCTTC.

The chain couples TRBV9 to TRBJ1-3; D not resolved. Deletions cut 0 bases from V and 4 bases from J, with 14 bases between. Germline CDR1 reads SGDLS; CDR2 reads YYNGEE. The CDR3 is 16 amino acids. DNA for the CDR3: TGTGCCAGCAGCGTAGGGGTGGGTCCGGGAGGAAACACCATATATTTT. Translation gives CASSVGVGPGGNTIYF.

The count of this clone is one. This sequence joins TRBV5-4 and TRBJ2-5; D may correspond to TRBD1 or TRBD2 (5 bases each). Trimming took 3 bases from V and 1 from J, leaving 13 bases between them. Germline loops: CDR1 SGHNT, CDR2 YYREEE (reference sequence). CDR3 length: 15 amino acids. This CDR3 reads CASSSPSGGQETQYF. In DNA, the CDR3 is TGTGCCAGCAGCTCGCCGAGTGGGGGCCAAGAGACCCAGTACTTC.

The V call is TRBV5-6, the J call TRBJ2-2; D is uncertain. V was clipped by 0 bases and J by 1 base, with 4 bases between them. Germline V gene lookup returns CDR1 SGHDT and CDR2 YYEEEE. CDR3 length: 14 amino acids. CDR3 bases: TGTGCCAGCAGCTTGGGGGGGAACACCGGGGAGCTGTTTTTT. It specifies CASSLGGNTGELFF.

The J gene is TRBJ2-3, the V gene TRBV2, with D unresolved. Germline assignment: CDR1 SNHLY and CDR2 FYNNEI. V shed 0 bases and J shed 6 bases, with 16 bases lying between them. This CDR3 is built from 16 residues. The CDR3 protein is CASSEARSRAADTQYF. The CDR3 bases are TGTGCCAGCAGTGAAGCGCGGAGTCGAGCAGCCGATACGCAGTATTTT.

This chain links TRBV6-5 with TRBJ1-2; perhaps TRBD1 as D (6 bases). V lost 4 bases, J lost 4 bases, and 7 bases lay in between. The germline gives CDR1 MNHEY, CDR2 SVGAGI. The CDR3 sequence is 12 residues long. The CDR3 sequence: CASSSGAYGYTF. CDR3 in DNA: TGTGCCAGCAGTTCAGGGGCCTATGGCTACACCTTC.

The rearrangement links TRBV10-3 to TRBJ1-4; no clear D. Deletions cut 6 bases from V and 8 bases from J, with 13 bases between. The CDR3 covers 13 residues. Germline V gives CDR1 ENHRY, CDR2 SYGVKD. For the CDR3, the DNA is TGTGCCATCAGGAGTGCAATGAACGAAAAACTGTTTTTT. As protein: CAIRSAMNEKLFF.

CDR3 nucleotide sequence: TGTGCCACAAGACAGGGGTCCTACAATGAGCAGTTCTTC. Translated: CATRQGSYNEQFF. The rearrangement joins TRBV19 to TRBJ2-1; 8 nucleotides agree with TRBD1. Per germline, CDR1 LNHDA and CDR2 SQIVND (reference sequence). The CDR3 runs to 13 residues. V lost 10 bases, J lost 1 base, and 3 bases stayed unmatched.

This clone was seen just once. The chain employs TRBV5-1 and TRBJ2-7; 9 bases line up with TRBD2. J gave up 6 bases and V 5 bases, and 9 bases lay outside the gene matches. Germline CDR1 and CDR2: SGHRS and YFSETQ. This CDR3 region has 14 residues. This CDR3 is CASSLQTSGSEQYF. The DNA for the CDR3 is TGCGCCAGCAGTCTTCAGACTAGCGGCAGCGAGCAGTACTTC.

This rearrangement joins TRBV29-1 to TRBJ1-1, with 8 bases identical to TRBD1. The CDR3 covers 12 residues. The V gene's germline CDR1 is SQVTM and CDR2 ANQGSEA. The ends lost 8 bases at V and 4 bases at J; junction bases unmatched: 6. The CDR3 DNA reads as TGCAGCCTAACAGGGGGGGCCACTGAAGCTTTCTTT. It yields the protein CSLTGGATEAFF.

The chain is built from TRBV7-2 and TRBJ2-1; D is possibly TRBD1 (5 bases). V was cut by 1 base and J by 3 bases, with 10 bases left in between. The CDR3 contains 15 residues. Germline V gene sequence: CDR1 SGHTA, CDR2 FQGNSA. The CDR3 DNA reads TGTGCCAGCAGCTTAGGCTGGGGCTACTACAATGAGCAGTTCTTC. Translation: CASSLGWGYYNEQFF. The variable domain in full, with the rest retrieved from reference TRBV7-2 and TRBJ2-1, is GAGVSQSPSNKVTEKGKDVELRCDPISGHTALYWYRQSLGQGLEFLIYFQGNSAPDKSGLPSDRFSAERTGGSVSTLTIQRTQQEDSAVYLCASSLGWGYYNEQFFGPGTRLTVL.

This chain uses TRBV2 with TRBJ1-6; unclear D gene. Trimming took 3 bases from V and 6 from J, leaving 24 bases between them. Germline assignment: CDR1 SNHLY and CDR2 FYNNEI. The CDR3 length is 19 residues. The CDR3 sequence is CASSDNLGNAAAFNSPLHF. In DNA, the CDR3 is TGTGCCAGCAGTGATAATCTGGGTAACGCGGCAGCCTTTAATTCACCCCTCCACTTT.

The chain couples TRBV5-6 to TRBJ2-1; 13 nucleotides agree with TRBD2. Unmatched junction bases numbered 6, after V lost 0 bases and J lost 6 bases. Germline lookup yields CDR1 SGHDT and CDR2 YYEEEE. The CDR3 is made up of 17 amino acids. Written as DNA, the CDR3 is TGTGCCAGCAGCTTGGTTACTAGCGGGGGGGCCTTCAATGAGCAGTTCTTC. Protein product: CASSLVTSGGAFNEQFF.

CDR3 coding DNA: TGCGCCAGCGCCCCGTTTTCCAACACTGAAGCTTTCTTT. Its translation: CASAPFSNTEAFF. The chain has TRBV10-2 and TRBJ1-1, with D unresolved. This CDR3 contains 13 residues. Germline values: CDR1 WSHSY, CDR2 SAAADI. V was trimmed by 8 bases and J by 2 bases, leaving 12 bases between them.

This clone has just a few counts. The chain carries TRBV9 and TRBJ1-5; TRBD1 agrees at 7 bases. V dropped 0 bases and J dropped 4; count of bases not matched to a gene: 4. This CDR3 contains 15 residues. Germline CDR1 is SGDLS and CDR2 is YYNGEE. The CDR3 is CASSVDGTANQPQHF. Here the CDR3 DNA reads TGTGCCAGCAGCGTAGACGGGACAGCAAATCAGCCCCAGCATTTT.

This clone was seen a handful of times. The V and J genes are TRBV7-2 and TRBJ1-5; D might be TRBD1 (6 bases). The CDR3 consists of 15 residues. V was shortened by 1 base and J by 5 bases, with 12 bases between the two germline ends. The germline gives CDR1 SGHTA, CDR2 FQGNSA. Here the CDR3 DNA reads TGTGCCAGCAGCTTAGGGACAGTTTGGGATCAGCCCCAGCATTTT. As protein: CASSLGTVWDQPQHF.

The chain recombines TRBV7-3 with TRBJ2-4, with D possibly being TRBD2 (6 bases). From germline, CDR1 is SGHTA and CDR2 FQGTGA. Trimming removed 1 base at V and 5 bases at J, with 24 bases between. The length of the CDR3 is 19 residues. CDR3 in amino acids: CASSLRAGTSLFHQNIQYF. CDR3 in DNA: TGTGCCAGCAGCTTAAGGGCGGGGACCTCCCTCTTTCACCAAAACATTCAGTACTTC.

V is TRBV7-8 and J is TRBJ1-5, with D possibly TRBD1 on 6 matching bases. Germline assignment: CDR1 SGHVS and CDR2 FQNEAQ. Trimming removed 2 bases at V and 7 bases at J, with 12 bases between. The CDR3 length is 14 residues. The CDR3 protein is CASSLNRATQPQHF. Here the CDR3 DNA reads TGTGCCAGCAGCTTAAACAGGGCAACACAGCCCCAGCATTTT.

The chain employs TRBV10-3 and TRBJ1-1; TRBD1 might be the D (5 bases). This CDR3 has 12 residues. V lost 6 bases, J lost 8 bases, and 13 bases lay in between. Germline values: CDR1 ENHRY, CDR2 SYGVKD. The CDR3 reads CAIRGGSYEAFF. The CDR3 nucleotides read TGTGCCATCAGGGGGGGTTCTTACGAAGCTTTCTTT.

The chain carries TRBV19 and TRBJ2-5; D tentatively fits TRBD1 or TRBD2 (5 bases each). The CDR3 loop spans 13 amino acids. Germline V gene data show CDR1 as LNHDA and CDR2 as SQIVND (reference sequence). Trimming took off 10 bases at V and 1 base at J, with 13 bases between the two ends. For the CDR3, the DNA is TGTGCCACCAAGGCAGGGAGCCAAGAGACCCAGTACTTC. Protein product: CATKAGSQETQYF.